The following is a T cell receptor (beta chain) sequence with its context. Its specificity is not known. The data were obtained in a study of neoadjuvant anti-PD-1 for oral cavity cancer. Study as a whole: Around day 43, patients without progression received a fourth nivolumab dose before surgery.

V lost 1 base and J 7 bases, leaving 11 bases between the germline ends. Per germline, CDR1 PRHDT and CDR2 FYEKMQ (reference sequence). This CDR3 spans 14 amino acids. As to time point: after neoadjuvant nivolumab, at surgical resection. General study points: Each response group had just three patients in TCR analyses. PBMC Gini-index clonality exceeded responders' in non-responders post-nivolumab.

Most PBMC samples had 400 to 550 ng input DNA in six replicates. The assay was immunoSEQ multiplex PCR, and TCRdb's table has in-frame clones only and misses some. The sample yields about 14,000 clones, around three quarters seen once. Sample: PBMCs, taken after nivolumab (anti-PD-1) treatment. The source is a person aged 35-80 years with oral cavity squamous cell carcinoma. This chain uses TRBV13 with TRBJ2-1; D gene uncertain. The CDR3 is CASSLEARNNEQFF. Here the CDR3 DNA reads TGTGCCAGCAGCTTAGAGGCTAGAAATAATGAGCAGTTCTTC.